Listed below are T cell receptor beta chains from one sample, sequenced in a study of early T cells in non-severe SARS-CoV-2 infection. Using its own MiXCR run on the 5' RACE reads, TCRdb lists one record per CDR3 protein. The sample records 40,000 to 45,000 distinct CDR3 sequences, 4.5% to 5% being singletons. The sequencing sample was made of whole blood. These receptors came from an adult who was a healthcare worker with PCR-confirmed SARS-CoV-2 infection or an uninfected control (not recorded which). CDR3s include the opening cysteine and the closing phenylalanine or tryptophan. The D gene is left open where the match is weak. For some rows the clone size is stated as once, few or many, or as a class when expanded; others skip it.

d_call,v_call,clone_size,j_call,cdr3_nt,cdr3_aa
.,TRBV6-2/TRBV6-3,many,TRBJ1-1,TGTGCCAGCAGTTCCCTCCCGGCGGTTACTGAAGCTTTCTTT,CASSSLPAVTEAFF
.,TRBV11-2,few,TRBJ2-1,TGTGCCAGCAGAAGAGCCGGTCCAAACAATGAGCAGTTCTTC,CASRRAGPNNEQFF
.,TRBV28,many,TRBJ2-3,TGTGCCAGCAGTCCGGCAATTTTGCGGACTAGCACAGATACGCAGTATTTT,CASSPAILRTSTDTQYF
TRBD1,TRBV9,few,TRBJ1-3,TGTGCCAGCAGCAGGAGGGGACAGGGAGGAAACACCATATATTTT,CASSRRGQGGNTIYF
.,TRBV14,few,TRBJ1-6,TGTGCCAGCAGCCGGAAGGGAGCCTATAATTCACCCCTCCACTTT,CASSRKGAYNSPLHF
.,TRBV12-3/TRBV12-4,.,TRBJ1-1,TGTGCCAGCAGTTTAGAGGGGACACTGGCTTTCTTT,CASSLEGTLAFF
TRBD2,TRBV13,many,TRBJ2-2,TGTGCCAGCAGCTTAGAGGGGACTAGTTCCGGGGAGCTGTTTTTT,CASSLEGTSSGELFF
.,TRBV30,.,TRBJ1-3,TGTGCCTGGATGAAAGTTGGAAACACCATATATTTT,CAWMKVGNTIYF
TRBD1,TRBV12-3/TRBV12-4,few,TRBJ1-2,TGTGCCAGCAGTCCCCGACAGGGGGCGAGCTATGGCTACACCTTC,CASSPRQGASYGYTF
TRBD2,TRBV5-6,many,TRBJ2-3,TGTGCCAGCAGCTTGAGCGGGGGGGCAGATACGCAGTATTTT,CASSLSGGADTQYF
.,TRBV9,many,TRBJ2-1,TGTGCCAGCAGCGTAGCTCTTGAGGGGATGCAGTTCTTC,CASSVALEGMQFF
.,TRBV11-2,medium-sized,TRBJ2-2,TGTGCCAGCAGCTTTCCGTTCTCGACAGGCGATACCGGGGAGCTGTTTTTT,CASSFPFSTGDTGELFF
TRBD2,TRBV2,few,TRBJ2-5,TGTGCCATCAGAGCAGGGACTAGCGGAAAAGAGACCCAGTACTTC,CAIRAGTSGKETQYF
.,TRBV20-1,.,TRBJ1-5,TGCAGTTCATTGACTGACAATTATCAGCCCCAGCATTTT,CSSLTDNYQPQHF
.,TRBV20-1,.,TRBJ2-5,TGCAGTGCTAGAAGAGCGGACAACCGGGAAGAGACCCAGTACTTC,CSARRADNREETQYF
TRBD2,TRBV29-1,few,TRBJ2-5,TGCAGCGGGCTAGCGGGGGCTGAGACCCAGTACTTC,CSGLAGAETQYF
.,TRBV19,many,TRBJ2-1,TGTGCCAGTAGTATAGGTCTAGTGGGGACCAATGAGCAGTTCTTC,CASSIGLVGTNEQFF
TRBD1,TRBV29-1,many,TRBJ2-7,TGCAGCGTAGGGGACAGGGGGTACGAGCAGTACTTC,CSVGDRGYEQYF
TRBD1,TRBV11-3,.,TRBJ1-6,TGTGCCAGCAGCTCCACAGGGGGCGCGGATTCACCCCTCCACTTT,CASSSTGGADSPLHF
.,TRBV7-2,few,TRBJ1-5,TGTGCCAGCAGCCCCGGGGATCAGCCCCAGCATTTT,CASSPGDQPQHF
TRBD1,TRBV7-8,few,TRBJ2-7,TGTGCCAGCAGCTTAGTGGGACAGCCTGTCGAGCAGTACTTC,CASSLVGQPVEQYF
.,TRBV6-6,many,TRBJ2-3,TGTGCCAGCAAGCCCGGTTTAGCGGCAGATACGCGGTATTTT,CASKPGLAADTRYF
.,TRBV2,.,TRBJ2-1,TGTGCCAGCAGTGAAATCTCCTACAATGAGCAGTTCTTC,CASSEISYNEQFF
.,TRBV9,many,TRBJ1-3,TGTGCCAGCAGCGTTGATTACGGGACGGAAATATATTTT,CASSVDYGTEIYF
TRBD2,TRBV20-1,many,TRBJ2-7,TGCAGTGCTAGAGATCAAAAGCGGGAATCCTACGAGCAGTACTTC,CSARDQKRESYEQYF
.,TRBV6-4,many,TRBJ1-5,TGTGCCAGCAGTGAATGGGGGAATCCCAATCAGCCCCAGCATTTT,CASSEWGNPNQPQHF
TRBD2,TRBV4-3,many,TRBJ2-3,TGCGCCAGCAGCCAAGTTCTAGCGGGGGGGCCAGATACGCAGTATTTT,CASSQVLAGGPDTQYF
.,TRBV7-3,.,TRBJ2-1,TGTGCCAGCAGCTTGGACGGAGGTCTCTATGAGCAGTTCTTC,CASSLDGGLYEQFF
.,TRBV4-1,many,TRBJ1-3,TGCGCCAGCAGCCAAGAATCGGGGTTAGCTGGAAACACCATATATTTT,CASSQESGLAGNTIYF